This is a list of T cell receptor beta chains from one sample in a study of shared clonotypes between healthy human individuals. Sequencing was performed with immunoSEQ multiplex PCR; in TCRdb, only in-frame clones are kept and a portion is missing. Found here are 490,000 or so clones, around 80% of them singletons; the top ten hold 10% to 15%. Source material: PBMCs. The receptor source for this set is a woman aged 35 to 49 in good health. Some clones in this sample may be carry-over from other donors' samples. Both conserved end residues are part of each CDR3. The order of the fields is V gene, CDR3 protein.

TRBV19 | CASSRRLPGGDTQYF
TRBV19 | CASSPGPGLDEQFF
TRBV5-6 | CASSSGLAGETQYF
TRBV19 | CASSAGWRQPQHF
TRBV28 | CASSLEPRPPGQAFF
TRBV7-2 | CASSRSGITDTQYF
TRBV11-2 | CASSSDRGPLEKLFF
TRBV5-4 | CASSGWDRAFYEQYF
TRBV11-2 | CASSLLGSGQYF
TRBV27 | CASSWDRLNTEAFF
TRBV7-9 | CASSLGTRPEAFF
TRBV2 | CASRRRGRETQYF
TRBV27 | CASRIPTGTGELFF
TRBV19 | CASSVTGGGQTQYF
TRBV7-2 | CASSLQRGSVYEQYF
TRBV19 | CASSIWSAVQHF
TRBV5-1 | CASSFASGSIYEQYF
TRBV19 | CASSLFLRDFVHTF
TRBV18 | CASSPAGASNQPQHF
TRBV5-6 | CASSFEKGIHKYNEQFF
TRBV7-2 | CASSLEFVGRTYNSPLHF
TRBV4-2 | CASSQANSVAYEQYF
TRBV2 | CATSRASGSTDTQYF
TRBV10-2 | CASTRDTSSGNTIYF
TRBV2 | CATAQGGTEAFF
TRBV29-1 | CSAQELAKNIQYF
TRBV28 | CASTLMNTEAFF
TRBV25-1 | CASSEWADNNEKLFF
TRBV11-2 | CASSFDRVTIYF
TRBV5-1 | CASSLEGGVYEQYF
TRBV5-1 | CASSLSQGALNEQFF
TRBV30 | CAWSVSRGLTEAFF
TRBV5-1 | CASRSGTGGRNTEAFF
TRBV7-3 | CASSLGLVSYNEQFF
TRBV9 | CASSPELWGYEQYF
TRBV2 | CASRTTSLYEQYF
TRBV29-1 | CSADTGTRDEQYF